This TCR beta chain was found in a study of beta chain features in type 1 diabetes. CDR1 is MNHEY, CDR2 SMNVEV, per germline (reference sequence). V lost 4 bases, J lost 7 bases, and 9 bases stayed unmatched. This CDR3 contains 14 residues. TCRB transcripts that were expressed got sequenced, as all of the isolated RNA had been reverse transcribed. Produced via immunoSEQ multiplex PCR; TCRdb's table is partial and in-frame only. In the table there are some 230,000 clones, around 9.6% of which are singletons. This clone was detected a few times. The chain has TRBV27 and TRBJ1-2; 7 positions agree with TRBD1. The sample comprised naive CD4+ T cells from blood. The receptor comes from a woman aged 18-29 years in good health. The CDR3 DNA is TGTGCCAGCAGTTCGGGACAGCGACAATTTGGCTACACCTTC. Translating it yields CASSSGQRQFGYTF.